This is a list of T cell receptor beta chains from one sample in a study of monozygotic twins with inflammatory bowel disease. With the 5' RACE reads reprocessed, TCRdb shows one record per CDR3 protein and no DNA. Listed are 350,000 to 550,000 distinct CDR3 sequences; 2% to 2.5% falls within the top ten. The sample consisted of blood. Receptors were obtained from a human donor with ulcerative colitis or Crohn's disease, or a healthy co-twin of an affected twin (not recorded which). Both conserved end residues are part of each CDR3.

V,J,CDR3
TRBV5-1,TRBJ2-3,CASSQTPRGHTDTQYF
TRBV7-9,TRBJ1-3,CASSQGLGNTIYF
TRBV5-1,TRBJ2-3,CASSYGQGTDTQYF
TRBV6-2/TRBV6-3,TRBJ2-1,CASSFVTSGGYNEQFF
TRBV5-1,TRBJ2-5,CASTNGAAQETQYF
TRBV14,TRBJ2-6,CASSLRDFNPNSGANVLTF
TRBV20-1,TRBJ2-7,CSAHLSGEQYF
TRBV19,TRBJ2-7,CASSIENEQYF
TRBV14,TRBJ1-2,CASSQHSRTGYTF
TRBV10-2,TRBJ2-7,CASSESGGGGSYEQYF
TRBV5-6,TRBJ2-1,CASSLSGQIPHEQFF
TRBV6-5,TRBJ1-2,CASSSRQRGYGYTF
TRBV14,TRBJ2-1,CASSQGGANEQFF
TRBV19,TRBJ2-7,CASSFSGTLDYEQYF
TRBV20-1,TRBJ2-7,CSARGPGVYEQYF
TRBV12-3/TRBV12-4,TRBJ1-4,CASSRRRTNEKLFF
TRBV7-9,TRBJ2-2,CASSPLGWTGELFF
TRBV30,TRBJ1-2,CAWSVIGGIGYTF
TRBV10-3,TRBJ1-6,CAISDSGNNSPLHF
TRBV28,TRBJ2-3,CASSSGTVTDTQYF
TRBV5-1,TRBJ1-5,CASSLGRGYDPYSNQPQHF
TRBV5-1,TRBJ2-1,CASFEGQYNEQFF
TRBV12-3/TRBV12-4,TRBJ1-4,CASNPDPGGEKLFF
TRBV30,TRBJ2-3,CACTSGRASTDTQYF
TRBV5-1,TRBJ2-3,CASRPWTSASSDTQYF
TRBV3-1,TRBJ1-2,CASSQDQGTSGYTF
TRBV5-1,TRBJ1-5,CASSPGQVAGGSNQPQHF
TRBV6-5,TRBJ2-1,CASSYWVGSTYNEQFF
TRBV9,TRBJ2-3,CASSVVTGGITDTQYF
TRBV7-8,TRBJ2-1,CASTEVNRDNEQFF
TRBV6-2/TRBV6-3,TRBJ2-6,CASSRTRPSSGANVLTF
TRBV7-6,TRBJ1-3,CASSKVGYSGNTIYF
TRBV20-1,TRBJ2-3,CSARRQGAGTDTQYF
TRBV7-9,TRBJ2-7,CASSSLTPGAYEQYF
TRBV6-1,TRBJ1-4,CASSKQGATNEKLFF
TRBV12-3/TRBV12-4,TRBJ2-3,CASSLVGVDTQYF
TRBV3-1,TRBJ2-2,CASSQGRVTTGELFF
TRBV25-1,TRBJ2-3,CASSGENRADTQFF
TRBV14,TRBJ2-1,CASSQRRGAQLSSYNEQFF
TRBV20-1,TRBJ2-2,CSCSRNTGELFF
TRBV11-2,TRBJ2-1,CASSLHSGTGSYNEQFF
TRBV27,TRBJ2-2,CASTLTSGRVTGELFF
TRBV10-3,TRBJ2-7,CAISESFGGTYEQYF
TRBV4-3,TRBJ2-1,CASSQEGNSYNEQFF
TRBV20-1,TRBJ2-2,CSARDTGGSDTGELFF
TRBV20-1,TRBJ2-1,CSAPGTSGYYNEQFF
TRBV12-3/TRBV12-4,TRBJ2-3,CASSGASGYTDTQYF
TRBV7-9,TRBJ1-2,CASSLERGFGSGYTF
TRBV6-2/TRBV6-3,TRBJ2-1,CASGAGLAYNEQFF
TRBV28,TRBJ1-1,CASSLPARNTEAFF
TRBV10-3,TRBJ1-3,CAISESVDSGNTIYF
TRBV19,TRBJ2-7,CASSSGSSSTEQYF
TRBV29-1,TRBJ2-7,CSVGGQGLLSEQYF
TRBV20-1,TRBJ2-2,CSAGRDRELFF
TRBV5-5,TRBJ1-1,CASSLAVTNTEAFF